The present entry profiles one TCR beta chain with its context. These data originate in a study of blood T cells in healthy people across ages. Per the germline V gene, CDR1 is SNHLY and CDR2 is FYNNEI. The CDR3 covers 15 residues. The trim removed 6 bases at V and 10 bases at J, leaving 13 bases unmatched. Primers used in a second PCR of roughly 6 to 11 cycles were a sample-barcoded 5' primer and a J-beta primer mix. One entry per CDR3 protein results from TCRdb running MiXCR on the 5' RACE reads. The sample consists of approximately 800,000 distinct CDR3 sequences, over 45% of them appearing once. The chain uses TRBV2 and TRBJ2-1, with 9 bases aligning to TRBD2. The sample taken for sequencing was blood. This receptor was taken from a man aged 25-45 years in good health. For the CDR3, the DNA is TGTGCCAGCAGCCCTTTTAGCGGGGGACTTAAGGAGCAGTTCTTC. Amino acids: CASSPFSGGLKEQFF. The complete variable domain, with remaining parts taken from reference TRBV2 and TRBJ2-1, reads EPEVTQTPSHQVTQMGQEVILRCVPISNHLYFYWYRQILGQKVEFLVSFYNNEISEKSEIFDDQFSVERPDGSNFTLKIRSTKLEDSAMYFCASSPFSGGLKEQFFGPGTRLTVL.